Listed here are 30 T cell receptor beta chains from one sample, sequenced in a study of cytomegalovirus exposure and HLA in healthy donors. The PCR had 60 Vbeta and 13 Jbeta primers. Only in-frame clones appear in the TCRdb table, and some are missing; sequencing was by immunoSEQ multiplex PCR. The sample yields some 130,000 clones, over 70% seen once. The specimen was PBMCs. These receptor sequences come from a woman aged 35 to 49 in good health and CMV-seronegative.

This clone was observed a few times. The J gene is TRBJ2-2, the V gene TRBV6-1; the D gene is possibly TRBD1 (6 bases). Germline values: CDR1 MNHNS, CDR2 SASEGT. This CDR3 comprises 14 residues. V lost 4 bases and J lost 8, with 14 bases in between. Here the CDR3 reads CASSVPGDMGELFF. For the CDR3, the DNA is TGTGCCAGCAGTGTTCCAGGGGATATGGGGGAGCTGTTTTTT.

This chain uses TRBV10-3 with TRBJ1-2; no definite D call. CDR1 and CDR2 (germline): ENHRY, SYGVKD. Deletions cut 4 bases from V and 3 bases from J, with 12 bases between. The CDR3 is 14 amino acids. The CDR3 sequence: CAISGSGEHYGYTF. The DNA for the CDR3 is TGTGCCATCAGTGGGAGCGGCGAACACTATGGCTACACCTTC.

In DNA, the CDR3 is TGTGCCAGCAGCTTAGATTCGGAGACCTCCCCGGATTACAATGAGCAGTTCTTC. This sequence encodes CASSLDSETSPDYNEQFF. This chain joins TRBV11-2 and TRBJ2-1, with unresolved D. Germline V lookup: CDR1 SGHAT, CDR2 FQNNGV. Trimming pared 0 bases from V and 4 bases from J, leaving 19 bases between. The CDR3 runs 18 residues.

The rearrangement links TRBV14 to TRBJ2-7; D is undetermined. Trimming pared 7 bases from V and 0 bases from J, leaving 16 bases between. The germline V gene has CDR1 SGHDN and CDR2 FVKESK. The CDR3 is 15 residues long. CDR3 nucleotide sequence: TGTGCCAGCAATAGGAGCCCTGACGGCTCCTACGAGCAGTACTTC. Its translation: CASNRSPDGSYEQYF.

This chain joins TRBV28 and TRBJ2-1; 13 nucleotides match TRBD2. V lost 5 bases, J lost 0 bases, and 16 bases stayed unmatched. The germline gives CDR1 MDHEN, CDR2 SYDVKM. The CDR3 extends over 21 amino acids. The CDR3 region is CASSQTWSGTSGASSYNEQFF. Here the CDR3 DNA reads TGTGCCAGCAGTCAAACCTGGTCCGGGACTAGCGGGGCCAGCTCCTACAATGAGCAGTTCTTC.

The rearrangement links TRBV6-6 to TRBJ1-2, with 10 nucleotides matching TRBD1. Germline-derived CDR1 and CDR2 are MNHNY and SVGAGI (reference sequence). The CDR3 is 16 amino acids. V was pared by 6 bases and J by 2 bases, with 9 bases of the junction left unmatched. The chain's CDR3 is CASRTGGTGVNYGYTF. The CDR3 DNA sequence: TGTGCCAGCAGGACAGGGGGGACAGGGGTAAACTATGGCTACACCTTC.

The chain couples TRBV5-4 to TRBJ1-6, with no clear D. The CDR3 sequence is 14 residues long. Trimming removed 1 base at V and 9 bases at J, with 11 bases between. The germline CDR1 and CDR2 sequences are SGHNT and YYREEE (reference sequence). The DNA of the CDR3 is TGTGCCAGCAGCTTGAGGGAGGGCGGTTCACCCCTCCACTTT. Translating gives CASSLREGGSPLHF. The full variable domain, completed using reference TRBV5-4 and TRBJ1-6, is ETGVTQSPTHLIKTRGQQVTLRCSSQSGHNTVSWYQQALGQGPQFIFQYYREEENGRGNFPPRFSGLQFPNYSSELNVNALELDDSALYLCASSLREGGSPLHFGNGTRLTVT.

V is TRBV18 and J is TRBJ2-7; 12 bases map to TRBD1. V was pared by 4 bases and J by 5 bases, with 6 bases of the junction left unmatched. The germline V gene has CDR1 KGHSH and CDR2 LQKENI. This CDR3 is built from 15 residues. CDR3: CASSQTGTGGHEQYF. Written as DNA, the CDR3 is TGTGCCAGCTCACAAACCGGGACAGGGGGCCACGAGCAGTACTTC.

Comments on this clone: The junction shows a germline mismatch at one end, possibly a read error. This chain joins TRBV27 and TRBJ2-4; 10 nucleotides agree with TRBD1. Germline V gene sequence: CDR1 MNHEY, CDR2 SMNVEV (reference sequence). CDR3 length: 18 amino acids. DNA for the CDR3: TGTGCCAGCAGACGGGACAGGGGAATTTCTGGGACCAAAAACAGTCAGTACTTC. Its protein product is CASRRDRGISGTKNSQYF.

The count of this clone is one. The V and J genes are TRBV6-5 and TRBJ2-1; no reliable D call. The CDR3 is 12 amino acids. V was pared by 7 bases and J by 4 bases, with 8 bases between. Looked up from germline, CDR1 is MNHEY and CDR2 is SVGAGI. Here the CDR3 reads CASTTPYNEQFF. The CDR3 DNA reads TGTGCCAGCACCACACCTTACAATGAGCAGTTCTTC.

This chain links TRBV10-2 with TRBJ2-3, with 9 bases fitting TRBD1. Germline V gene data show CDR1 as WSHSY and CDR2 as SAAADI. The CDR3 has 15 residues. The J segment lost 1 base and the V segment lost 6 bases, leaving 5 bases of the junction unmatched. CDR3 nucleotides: TGCGCCAGCAGGGACAGGGGCGAGGGCACAGATACGCAGTATTTT. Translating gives CASRDRGEGTDTQYF.

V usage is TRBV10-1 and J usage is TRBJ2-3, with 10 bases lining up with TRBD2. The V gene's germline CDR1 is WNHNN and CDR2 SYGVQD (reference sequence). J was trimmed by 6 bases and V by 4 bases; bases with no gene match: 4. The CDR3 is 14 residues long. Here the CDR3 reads CASSGSGRADTQYF. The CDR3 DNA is TGCGCCAGCAGTGGGAGCGGGAGGGCCGATACGCAGTATTTT.

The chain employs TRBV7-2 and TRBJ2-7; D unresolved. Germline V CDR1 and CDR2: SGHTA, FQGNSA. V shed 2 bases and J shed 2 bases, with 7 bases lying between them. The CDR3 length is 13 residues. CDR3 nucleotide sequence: TGTGCCAGCAGCTTAAACACCCCCTACGAGCAGTACTTC. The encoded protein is CASSLNTPYEQYF.

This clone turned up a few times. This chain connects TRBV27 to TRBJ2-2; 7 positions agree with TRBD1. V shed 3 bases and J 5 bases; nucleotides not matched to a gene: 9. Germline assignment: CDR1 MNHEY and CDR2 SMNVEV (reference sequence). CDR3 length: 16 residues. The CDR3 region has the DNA TGTGCCAGCAGTTTCGGGGTCGGGACAGTAACCGGGGAGCTGTTTTTT. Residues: CASSFGVGTVTGELFF.

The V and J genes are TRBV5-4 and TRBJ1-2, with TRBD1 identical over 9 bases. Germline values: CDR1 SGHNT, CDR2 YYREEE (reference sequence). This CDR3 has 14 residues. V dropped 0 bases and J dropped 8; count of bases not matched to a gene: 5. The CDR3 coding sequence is TGTGCCAGCAGCTTGGCCAGGACAGGGGAAGGCTACACCTTC. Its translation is CASSLARTGEGYTF. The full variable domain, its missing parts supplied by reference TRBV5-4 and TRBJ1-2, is ETGVTQSPTHLIKTRGQQVTLRCSSQSGHNTVSWYQQALGQGPQFIFQYYREEENGRGNFPPRFSGLQFPNYSSELNVNALELDDSALYLCASSLARTGEGYTFGSGTRLTVV.

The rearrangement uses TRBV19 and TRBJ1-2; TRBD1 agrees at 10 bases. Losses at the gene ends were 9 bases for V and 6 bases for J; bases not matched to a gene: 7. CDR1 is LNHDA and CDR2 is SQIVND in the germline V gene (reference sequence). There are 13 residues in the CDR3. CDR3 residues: CASAGQGFDGYTF. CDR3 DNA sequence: TGTGCCAGCGCGGGACAGGGGTTCGATGGCTACACCTTC.

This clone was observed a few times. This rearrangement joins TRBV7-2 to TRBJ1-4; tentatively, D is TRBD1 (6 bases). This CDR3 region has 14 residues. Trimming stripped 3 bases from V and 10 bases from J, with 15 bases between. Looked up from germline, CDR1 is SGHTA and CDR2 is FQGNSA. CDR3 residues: CASSLEQGDGKLFF. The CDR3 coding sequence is TGTGCCAGCAGCTTGGAACAGGGTGATGGAAAACTGTTTTTT.

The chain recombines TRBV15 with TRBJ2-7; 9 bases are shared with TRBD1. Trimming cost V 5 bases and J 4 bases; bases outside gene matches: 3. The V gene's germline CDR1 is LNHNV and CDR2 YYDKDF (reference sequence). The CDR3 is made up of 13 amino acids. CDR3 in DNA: TGTGCCACCAGCGTTGACAGGGGGTACGAGCAGTACTTC. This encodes CATSVDRGYEQYF.

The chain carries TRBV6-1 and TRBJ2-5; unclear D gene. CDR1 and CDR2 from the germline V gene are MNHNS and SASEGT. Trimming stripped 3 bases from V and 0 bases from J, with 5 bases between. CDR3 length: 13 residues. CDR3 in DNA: TGTGCCAGCAGTGACAGTTACCAAGAGACCCAGTACTTC. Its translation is CASSDSYQETQYF.

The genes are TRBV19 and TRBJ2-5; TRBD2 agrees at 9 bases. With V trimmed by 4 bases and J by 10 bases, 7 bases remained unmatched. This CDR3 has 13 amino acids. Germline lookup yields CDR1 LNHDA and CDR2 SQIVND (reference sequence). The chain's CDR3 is CASSKGAGGDQYF. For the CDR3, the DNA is TGTGCCAGTAGTAAAGGGGCGGGAGGGGACCAGTACTTC.

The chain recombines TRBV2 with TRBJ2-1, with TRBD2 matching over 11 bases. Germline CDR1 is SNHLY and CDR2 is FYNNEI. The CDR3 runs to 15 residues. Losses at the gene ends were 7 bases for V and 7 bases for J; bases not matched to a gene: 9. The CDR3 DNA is TGTGCCAGCACCTCACTAGCGGGGGCCGATAATGAGCAGTTCTTC. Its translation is CASTSLAGADNEQFF.

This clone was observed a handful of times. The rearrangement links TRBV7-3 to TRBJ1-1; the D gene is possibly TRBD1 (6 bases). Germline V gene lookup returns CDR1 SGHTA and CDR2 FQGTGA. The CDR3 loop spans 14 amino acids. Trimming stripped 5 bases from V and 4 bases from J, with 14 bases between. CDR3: CASSEGGGLTEAFF. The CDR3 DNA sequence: TGTGCCAGCAGCGAAGGGGGAGGGCTCACTGAAGCTTTCTTT.

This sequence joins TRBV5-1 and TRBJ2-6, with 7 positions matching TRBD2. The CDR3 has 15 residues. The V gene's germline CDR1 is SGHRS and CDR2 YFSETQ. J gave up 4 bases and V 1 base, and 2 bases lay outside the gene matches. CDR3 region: CASSLSGVGANVLTF. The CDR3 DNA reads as TGCGCCAGCAGCTTGAGCGGGGTCGGGGCCAACGTCCTGACTTTC. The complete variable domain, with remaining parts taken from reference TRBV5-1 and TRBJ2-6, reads KAGVTQTPRYLIKTRGQQVTLSCSPISGHRSVSWYQQTPGQGLQFLFEYFSETQRNKGNFPGRFSGRQFSNSRSEMNVSTLELGDSALYLCASSLSGVGANVLTFGAGSRLTVL.

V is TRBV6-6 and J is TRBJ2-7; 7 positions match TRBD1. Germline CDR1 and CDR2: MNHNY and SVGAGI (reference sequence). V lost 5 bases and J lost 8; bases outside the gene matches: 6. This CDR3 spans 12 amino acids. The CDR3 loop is CASSDWDSQQYF. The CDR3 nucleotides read TGTGCCAGCAGTGACTGGGACAGTCAGCAGTACTTC.

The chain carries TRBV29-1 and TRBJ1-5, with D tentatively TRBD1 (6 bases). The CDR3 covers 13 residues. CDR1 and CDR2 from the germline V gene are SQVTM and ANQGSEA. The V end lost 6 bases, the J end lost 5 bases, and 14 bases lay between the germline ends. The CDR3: CSVCDRNDQPQHF. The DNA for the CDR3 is TGCAGCGTCTGTGACAGGAACGATCAGCCCCAGCATTTT. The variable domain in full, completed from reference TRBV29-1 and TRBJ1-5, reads SAVISQKPSRDICQRGTSLTIQCQVDSQVTMMFWYRQQPGQSLTLIATANQGSEATYESGFVIDKFPISRPNLTFSTLTVSNMSPEDSSIYLCSVCDRNDQPQHFGDGTRLSIL.

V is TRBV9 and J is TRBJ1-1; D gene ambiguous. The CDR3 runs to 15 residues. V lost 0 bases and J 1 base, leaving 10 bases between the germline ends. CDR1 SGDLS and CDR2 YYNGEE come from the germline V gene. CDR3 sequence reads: CASSVGGRGNTEAFF. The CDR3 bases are TGTGCCAGCAGCGTAGGCGGTCGAGGGAACACTGAAGCTTTCTTT.

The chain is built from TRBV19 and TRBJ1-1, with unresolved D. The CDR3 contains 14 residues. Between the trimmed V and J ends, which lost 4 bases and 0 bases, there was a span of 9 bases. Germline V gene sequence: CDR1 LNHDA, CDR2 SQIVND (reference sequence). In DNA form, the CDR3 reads TGTGCCAGTAGTAGTGAAACTATGAACACTGAAGCTTTCTTT. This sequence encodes CASSSETMNTEAFF.

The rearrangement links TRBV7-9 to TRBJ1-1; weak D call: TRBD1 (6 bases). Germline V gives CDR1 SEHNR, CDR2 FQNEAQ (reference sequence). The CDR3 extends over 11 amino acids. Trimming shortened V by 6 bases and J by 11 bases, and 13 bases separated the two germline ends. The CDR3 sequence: CASSMDSLAFF. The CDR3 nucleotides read TGTGCCAGCAGTATGGACAGTCTGGCTTTCTTT.

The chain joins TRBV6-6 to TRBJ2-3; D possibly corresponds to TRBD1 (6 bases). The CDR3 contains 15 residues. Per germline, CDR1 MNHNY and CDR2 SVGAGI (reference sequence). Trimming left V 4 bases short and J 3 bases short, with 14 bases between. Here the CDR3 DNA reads TGTGCCAGCAGTTTCCACTCAGGGGCTACAGATACGCAGTATTTT. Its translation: CASSFHSGATDTQYF.

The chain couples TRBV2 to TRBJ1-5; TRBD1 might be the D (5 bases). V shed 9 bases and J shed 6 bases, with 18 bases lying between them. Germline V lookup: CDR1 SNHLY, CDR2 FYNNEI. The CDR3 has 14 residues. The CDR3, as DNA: TGTGCCAGTACTCAGGGAACTCTCGGTCAGCCCCAGCATTTT. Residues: CASTQGTLGQPQHF.